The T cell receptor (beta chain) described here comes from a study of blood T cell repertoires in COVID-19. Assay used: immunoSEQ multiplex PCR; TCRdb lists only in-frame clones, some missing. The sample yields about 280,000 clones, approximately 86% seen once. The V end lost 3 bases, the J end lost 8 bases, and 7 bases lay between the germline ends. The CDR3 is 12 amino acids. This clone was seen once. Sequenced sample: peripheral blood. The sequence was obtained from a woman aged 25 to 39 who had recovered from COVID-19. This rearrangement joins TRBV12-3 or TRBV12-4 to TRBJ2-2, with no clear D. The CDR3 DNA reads TGTGCCAGCAGTTTCTCGAGAGGGGAGCTGTTTTTT. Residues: CASSFSRGELFF.